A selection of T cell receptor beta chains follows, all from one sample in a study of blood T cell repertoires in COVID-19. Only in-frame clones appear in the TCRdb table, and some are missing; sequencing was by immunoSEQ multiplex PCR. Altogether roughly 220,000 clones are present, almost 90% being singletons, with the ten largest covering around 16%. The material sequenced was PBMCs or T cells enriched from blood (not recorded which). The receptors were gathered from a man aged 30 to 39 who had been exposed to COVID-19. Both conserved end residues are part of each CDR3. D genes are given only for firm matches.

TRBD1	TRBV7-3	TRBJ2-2	CASSLDRTGELFF
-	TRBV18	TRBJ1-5	CASSSSPGDQPQHF
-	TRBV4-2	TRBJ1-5	CASSRPGQPQHF
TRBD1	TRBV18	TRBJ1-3	CASSPGDRGSGNTIYF
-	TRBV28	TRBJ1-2	CASSLPSRSLSGGAGGYTF
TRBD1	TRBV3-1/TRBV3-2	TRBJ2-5	CASSQDRGGDPQETQYF
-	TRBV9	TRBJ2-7	CASSGHPTYEQYF
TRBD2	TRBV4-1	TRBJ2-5	CASSPPGSGGETQYF
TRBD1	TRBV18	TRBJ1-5	CASSSGQGNNQPQHF
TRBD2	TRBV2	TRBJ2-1	CASNAGGYNEQFF
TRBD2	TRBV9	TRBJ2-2	CASSPSSGGSPGELFF
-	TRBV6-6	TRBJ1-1	CASVHSGAEAFF
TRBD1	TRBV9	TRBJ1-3	CASSVEGTGGGNTIYF
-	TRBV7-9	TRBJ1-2	CASSLVGAGGYTF
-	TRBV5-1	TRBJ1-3	CASSLGRTGNTIYF
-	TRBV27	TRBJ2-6	CASRNGLPGTGESGANVLTF
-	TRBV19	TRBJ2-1	CASSPWGIHNEQFF
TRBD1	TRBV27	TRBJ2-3	CASSLFRDRVTDTQYF
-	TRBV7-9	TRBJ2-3	CASSLVSGTDTQYF
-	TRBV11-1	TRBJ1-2	CASSSPGLNYGYTF
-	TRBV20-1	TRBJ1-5	CSASRELSTSNQPQHF
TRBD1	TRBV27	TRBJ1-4	CASSPGTGVYEKLFF
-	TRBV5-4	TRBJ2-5	CASSPGGAGETQYF
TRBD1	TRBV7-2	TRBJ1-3	CASSPQPLGQGDMSNTIYF
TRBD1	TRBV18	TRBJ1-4	CASSSLRDRGLGEKLFF
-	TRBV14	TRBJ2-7	CASSQVTGYEQYF